A single sample is the source of the 14 T cell receptor beta chains below, sequenced in a study of blood T cell repertoires in COVID-19. Libraries were prepared by immunoSEQ multiplex PCR; TCRdb keeps only in-frame clonotypes and omits some of them. The table has 300,000 to 400,000 clones, approximately 88% seen once; the top ten hold approximately 10%. Sequences were obtained from peripheral blood. The source of these receptors is a man between 25 and 39 years old with COVID-19, enrolled during active disease.

V usage is TRBV27 and J usage is TRBJ2-1; 7 bases fit TRBD1. The CDR3 covers 16 residues. J gave up 2 bases and V 1 base, and 5 bases lay outside the gene matches. CDR1 and CDR2 (germline): MNHEY, SMNVEV (reference sequence). The CDR3 nucleotides read TGTGCCAGCAGTTTATATGGGACAGTGGCCTACAATGAGCAGTTCTTC. It specifies CASSLYGTVAYNEQFF.

This clone was picked up a small number of times. The CDR3 DNA reads TGTGCCAGCAGTTTAAGACTAGTTAAATTCTTC. It specifies CASSLRLVKFF. The chain employs TRBV28 and TRBJ2-1, with a tentative D call TRBD2 (6 bases). With 2 bases removed from V and 16 bases from J, the gap between germline ends came to 12 bases. CDR1 and CDR2 from the germline V gene are MDHEN and SYDVKM. The CDR3 runs to 11 residues.

The chain joins TRBV5-4 to TRBJ1-1, with TRBD1 as a possible D gene (5 bases). V shed 3 bases and J shed 4 bases, with 19 bases lying between them. The V gene's germline CDR1 is SGHNT and CDR2 YYREEE (reference sequence). This CDR3 comprises 16 residues. The CDR3 DNA reads as TGTGCCAGCAGCTCGGCGCGGGGGGTAATGGGCACTGAAGCTTTCTTT. The encoded protein is CASSSARGVMGTEAFF.

CDR3 residues: CASSLTGSGYTF. The DNA of the CDR3 is TGTGCCAGCAGCCTGACAGGGTCTGGCTACACCTTC. The chain is built from TRBV5-6 and TRBJ1-2, with TRBD1 identical over 7 bases. V gave up 4 bases and J gave up 7 bases; unmatched junction bases: 4. The CDR3 is 12 amino acids. Germline CDR1 is SGHDT and CDR2 is YYEEEE.

The chain has TRBV6-5 and TRBJ1-3; D ambiguous. The CDR3 sequence is 15 residues long. V lost 0 bases and J lost 2, with 8 bases in between. Germline CDR1 reads MNHEY; CDR2 reads SVGAGI. The CDR3 sequence: CASSYSSETGNTIYF. CDR3 DNA: TGTGCCAGCAGTTACTCATCAGAAACTGGAAACACCATATATTTT.

The chain couples TRBV11-2 to TRBJ1-2, with D perhaps TRBD1 (6 bases). The CDR3 has 15 amino acids. Germline CDR1 SGHAT, CDR2 FQNNGV. Trimming took off 2 bases at V and 8 bases at J, with 18 bases between the two ends. The CDR3 DNA reads as TGTGCCAGCAGCTTAATTCTATTGGGCAGGGGCGGCTACACCTTC. Encoded protein: CASSLILLGRGGYTF.

The chain is built from TRBV5-8 and TRBJ1-5; 10 bases agree with TRBD1. The V gene's germline CDR1 is SGHTS and CDR2 YDEGEE. Unmatched junction bases numbered 10, after V lost 3 bases and J lost 4 bases. This CDR3 is built from 17 residues. As DNA, the CDR3 is TGTGCCAGCAGCTATAGCCGCGGGACAGGGGTGAATCAGCCCCAGCATTTT. Translation gives CASSYSRGTGVNQPQHF.

The chain is built from TRBV24-1 and TRBJ2-1, with D tentatively TRBD2 (6 bases). This CDR3 comprises 16 residues. Germline V gene sequence: CDR1 KGHDR, CDR2 SFDVKD. Trimming cost V 3 bases and J 6 bases, with 17 bases left between them. CDR3 region: CATSDTSSGTFNEQFF. For the CDR3, the DNA is TGTGCCACCAGTGATACTAGCTCCGGCACGTTCAATGAGCAGTTCTTC.

The gene calls are TRBV24-1 and TRBJ2-3, with 7 bases aligning to TRBD2. V trimming: 4 bases; J trimming: 0 bases; junction bases outside the gene matches: 3. Per the germline V gene, CDR1 is KGHDR and CDR2 is SFDVKD. The CDR3 length is 15 residues. CDR3 coding DNA: TGTGCCACCAGTGACGAGCGGGGCAGCACAGATACGCAGTATTTT. Protein sequence: CATSDERGSTDTQYF.

This clone was seen just once. This sequence joins TRBV9 and TRBJ1-1, with 9 bases lining up with TRBD1. The CDR3 extends over 12 amino acids. Germline CDR1 SGDLS, CDR2 YYNGEE. V dropped 4 bases and J dropped 9; count of bases not matched to a gene: 4. CDR3 sequence reads: CASSRGTGQAFF. The CDR3 coding sequence is TGTGCCAGCAGCCGAGGGACAGGGCAAGCTTTCTTT.

The chain uses TRBV4-3 and TRBJ2-2; TRBD2 matches at 16 bases. J gave up 5 bases and V 4 bases, and 7 bases lay outside the gene matches. Germline loops: CDR1 LGHNA, CDR2 YSLEER. CDR3 length: 18 amino acids. The CDR3 is CASSRGLAGGPTTGELFF. In DNA, the CDR3 is TGCGCCAGCAGCCGGGGACTAGCGGGAGGGCCGACGACCGGGGAGCTGTTTTTT.

CDR3 in DNA: TGTGCCAGCAGCCCGGGCGGGTGGTCTTATGAGCAGTTCTTC. It encodes CASSPGGWSYEQFF. The chain carries TRBV11-3 and TRBJ2-1; D may be TRBD2 (5 bases). The CDR3 extends over 14 amino acids. The germline V gene has CDR1 SGHNT and CDR2 YENEEA. V dropped 5 bases and J dropped 8 bases, with 16 bases sitting between them.

The chain employs TRBV5-4 and TRBJ2-1; tentatively, D is TRBD2 (7 bases). The CDR3 has 14 amino acids. CDR1 SGHNT and CDR2 YYREEE come from the germline V gene (reference sequence). V was clipped by 1 base and J by 4 bases, with 9 bases between them. The CDR3 nucleotides read TGTGCCAGCAGCTTGCGGGGGGCGTACAATGAGCAGTTCTTC. Amino acid sequence: CASSLRGAYNEQFF.

This clone has just one count. The chain joins TRBV13 to TRBJ2-2; D remains ambiguous. This CDR3 contains 12 residues. V lost 5 bases and J 5 bases, leaving 6 bases between the germline ends. Germline CDR1 is PRHDT and CDR2 is FYEKMQ (reference sequence). CDR3 coding DNA: TGTGCCAGCAGCCAGTCGACCGGGGAGCTGTTTTTT. Amino acid sequence: CASSQSTGELFF.